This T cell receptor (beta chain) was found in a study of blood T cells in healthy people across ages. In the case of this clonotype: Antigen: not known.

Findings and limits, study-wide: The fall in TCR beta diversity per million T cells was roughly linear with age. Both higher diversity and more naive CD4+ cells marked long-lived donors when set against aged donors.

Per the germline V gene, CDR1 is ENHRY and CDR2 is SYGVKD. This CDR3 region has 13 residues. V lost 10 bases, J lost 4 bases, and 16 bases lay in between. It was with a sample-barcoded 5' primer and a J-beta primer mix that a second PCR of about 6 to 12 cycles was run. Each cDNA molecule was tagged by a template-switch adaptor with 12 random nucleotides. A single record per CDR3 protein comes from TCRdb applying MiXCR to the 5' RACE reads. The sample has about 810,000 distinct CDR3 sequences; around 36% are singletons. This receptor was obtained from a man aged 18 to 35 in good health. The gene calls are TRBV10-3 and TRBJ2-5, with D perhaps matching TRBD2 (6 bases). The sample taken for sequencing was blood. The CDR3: CATAGPHSETQYF. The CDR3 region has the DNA TGTGCCACCGCGGGACCCCACTCAGAGACCCAGTACTTC.